Listed below are T cell receptor beta chains from one sample, sequenced in a study of PD-L1 blockade in urothelial cancer. Sequenced by immunoSEQ multiplex PCR; TCRdb stores in-frame clones only, minus some. The sample has 50,000 or so clones; almost 85% are singletons. The input for sequencing was PBMCs, taken around atezolizumab (anti-PD-L1) treatment. The receptors stem from a man between 65 and 85 years old with urothelial cancer. CDR3s include the opening cysteine and the closing phenylalanine or tryptophan. A D gene is named only where the DNA matches it firmly. Some rows mark clone size as missing; the rest say once, few, many or name a class of expanded clone.

few	.	TRBV27	TRBJ1-5	CASSSDSPGQPQHF	TGTGCCAGCAGTTCTGACAGCCCTGGGCAGCCCCAGCATTTT
once	.	TRBV21-1	TRBJ2-7	CATKRETGLSAYEQYF	TGTGCCACCAAAAGGGAGACAGGCCTTTCCGCCTACGAGCAGTACTTC
.	TRBD1	TRBV5-1	TRBJ1-4	CASSPGQEAAGGEKLFF	TGCGCCAGCAGCCCCGGACAGGAAGCCGCCGGGGGAGAAAAACTGTTTTTT
.	TRBD2	TRBV10-3	TRBJ2-2	CAMGAGVTGELFF	TGTGCCATGGGCGCGGGGGTCACCGGGGAGCTGTTTTTT
.	.	TRBV19	TRBJ2-2	CASTRSGGELFF	TGTGCCAGTACCCGGAGTGGCGGGGAGCTGTTTTTT
.	.	TRBV10-3	TRBJ2-7	CASSYNGGGEQYF	TGTGCCAGCAGTTATAACGGCGGAGGGGAGCAGTACTTC
few	TRBD2	TRBV11-2	TRBJ2-7	CASSPGLAGNEQYF	TGTGCCAGCAGCCCAGGACTAGCGGGAAACGAGCAGTACTTC
.	TRBD2	TRBV10-3	TRBJ2-7	CAISAGLAGPLYEQYF	TGTGCCATCAGTGCTGGACTAGCGGGACCTCTATACGAGCAGTACTTC
.	TRBD2	TRBV9	TRBJ2-5	CASSVGGLAGDQETQYF	TGTGCCAGCAGCGTAGGCGGGCTAGCGGGAGATCAAGAGACCCAGTACTTC
.	TRBD2	TRBV6-5	TRBJ2-7	CASSFGLAGYYEQYF	TGTGCCAGCAGTTTCGGACTAGCGGGGTACTACGAGCAGTACTTC
.	.	TRBV7-9	TRBJ1-2	CASSLKTDSARGGYTF	TGTGCCAGCAGCTTAAAAACCGACAGTGCCCGGGGGGGCTACACCTTC
.	.	TRBV5-1	TRBJ2-7	CASSLVVSEQYF	TGCGCCAGCAGCTTGGTAGTTTCCGAGCAGTACTTC
.	.	TRBV5-6	TRBJ2-1	CASSLHEDRAQDEQFF	TGTGCCAGCAGCTTGCATGAGGACAGAGCGCAGGATGAGCAGTTCTTC
.	TRBD2	TRBV29-1	TRBJ2-5	CSVGGLAGLETQYF	TGCAGCGTTGGGGGACTAGCGGGATTAGAGACCCAGTACTTC
.	.	TRBV2	TRBJ1-2	CASPGRDNGYTF	TGTGCCAGCCCGGGGAGGGATAATGGCTACACCTTC
few	TRBD1	TRBV11-2	TRBJ1-1	CASSSARTGVTEAFF	TGTGCCAGCAGCTCCGCGAGGACAGGGGTCACTGAAGCTTTCTTT
.	TRBD2	TRBV7-2	TRBJ2-1	CASSPTPLAGSSYNEQFF	TGTGCCAGCAGCCCCACCCCCCTAGCGGGGAGCTCCTACAATGAGCAGTTCTTC
.	TRBD2	TRBV11-2	TRBJ2-1	CASSPSWTSKDEQFF	TGTGCCAGCAGCCCTAGTTGGACTAGCAAAGATGAGCAGTTCTTC
.	.	TRBV29-1	TRBJ2-5	CSGGGVRETQYF	TGCAGCGGTGGTGGAGTTCGAGAGACCCAGTACTTC
few	TRBD1	TRBV9	TRBJ1-2	CASSRQGPEGYTF	TGTGCCAGCAGCCGACAGGGGCCAGAGGGCTACACCTTC
.	.	TRBV7-9	TRBJ1-5	CASSLGTYSNQPQHF	TGTGCCAGCAGCTTAGGGACTTATAGCAATCAGCCCCAGCATTTT
.	TRBD1	TRBV18	TRBJ1-2	CASSPPGGNYGYTF	TGTGCCAGCTCACCCCCAGGGGGGAACTATGGCTACACCTTC
.	TRBD2	TRBV5-6	TRBJ2-7	CASSRVASGSYEQYF	TGTGCCAGCAGCAGGGTGGCTAGCGGTTCCTACGAGCAGTACTTC
.	.	TRBV11-1	TRBJ2-1	CASSLVVPNEQFF	TGTGCCAGCAGCTTAGTAGTTCCCAATGAGCAGTTCTTC
.	.	TRBV28	TRBJ1-1	CASSPQRGGTEAFF	TGTGCCAGCAGTCCTCAGCGAGGTGGCACTGAAGCTTTCTTT